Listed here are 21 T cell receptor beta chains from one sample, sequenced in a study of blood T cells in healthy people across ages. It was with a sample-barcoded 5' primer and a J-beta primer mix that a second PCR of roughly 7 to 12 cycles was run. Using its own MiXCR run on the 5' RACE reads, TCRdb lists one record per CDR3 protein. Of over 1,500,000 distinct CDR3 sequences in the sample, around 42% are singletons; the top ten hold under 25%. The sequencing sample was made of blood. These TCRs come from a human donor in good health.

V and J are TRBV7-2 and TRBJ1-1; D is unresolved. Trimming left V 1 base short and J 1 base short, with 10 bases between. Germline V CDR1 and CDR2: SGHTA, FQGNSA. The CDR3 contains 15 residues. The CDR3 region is CASSLGAAQNTEAFF. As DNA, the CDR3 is TGTGCCAGCAGCTTAGGGGCAGCACAGAACACTGAAGCTTTCTTT.

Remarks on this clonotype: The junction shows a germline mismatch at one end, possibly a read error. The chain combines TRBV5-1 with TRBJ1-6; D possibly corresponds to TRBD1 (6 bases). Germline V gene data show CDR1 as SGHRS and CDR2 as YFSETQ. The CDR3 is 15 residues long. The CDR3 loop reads CASSTGDISNSPRHF. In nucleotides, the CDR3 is TGCGCCAGCAGCACGGGGGACATATCTAATTCACCCCGCCACTTT.

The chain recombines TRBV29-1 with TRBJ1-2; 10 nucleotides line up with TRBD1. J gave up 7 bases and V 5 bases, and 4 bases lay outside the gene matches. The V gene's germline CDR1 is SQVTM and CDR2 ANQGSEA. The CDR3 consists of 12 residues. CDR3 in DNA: TGCAGCGTTAATGACAGGGGGCTTGGCTACACCTTC. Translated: CSVNDRGLGYTF.

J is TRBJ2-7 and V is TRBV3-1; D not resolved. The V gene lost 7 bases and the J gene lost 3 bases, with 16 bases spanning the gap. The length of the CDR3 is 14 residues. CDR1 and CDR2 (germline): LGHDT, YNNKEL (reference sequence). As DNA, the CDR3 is TGTGCCAGCAACCGGACCACCCTTAGCTACGAGCAGTACTTC. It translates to CASNRTTLSYEQYF.

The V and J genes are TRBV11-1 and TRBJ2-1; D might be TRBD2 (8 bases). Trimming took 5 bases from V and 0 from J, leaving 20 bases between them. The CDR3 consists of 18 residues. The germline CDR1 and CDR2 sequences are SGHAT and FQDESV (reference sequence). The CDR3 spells CASSPHGSGDSSYNEQFF. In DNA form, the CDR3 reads TGTGCCAGCAGCCCCCACGGTAGCGGGGACAGCTCCTACAATGAGCAGTTCTTC.

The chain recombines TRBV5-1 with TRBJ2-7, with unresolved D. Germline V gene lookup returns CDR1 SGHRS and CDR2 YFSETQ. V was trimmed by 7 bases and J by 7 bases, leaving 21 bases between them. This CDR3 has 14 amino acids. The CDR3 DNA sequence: TGCGCCAGCGCGATTAAAAATGGGCCGCGTGAGCAGTACTTC. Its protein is CASAIKNGPREQYF.

CDR3 DNA sequence: TGCGCCAGCTTCTCGGGAATTGGTTCCTACGAGCAGTACTTC. Encoded protein: CASFSGIGSYEQYF. The chain couples TRBV5-1 to TRBJ2-7; D is perhaps TRBD2 (5 bases). Trimming removed 7 bases at V and 1 base at J, with 15 bases between. Per germline, CDR1 SGHRS and CDR2 YFSETQ. The CDR3 is made up of 14 amino acids. Full variable domain (missing parts from reference TRBV5-1 and TRBJ2-7): KAGVTQTPRYLIKTRGQQVTLSCSPISGHRSVSWYQQTPGQGLQFLFEYFSETQRNKGNFPGRFSGRQFSNSRSEMNVSTLELGDSALYLCASFSGIGSYEQYFGPGTRLTVT.

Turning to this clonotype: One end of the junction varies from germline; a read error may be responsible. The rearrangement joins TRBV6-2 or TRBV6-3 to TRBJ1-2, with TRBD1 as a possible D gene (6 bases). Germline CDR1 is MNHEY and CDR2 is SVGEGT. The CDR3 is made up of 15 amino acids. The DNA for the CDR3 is TGTGCCAGCAGTTACCCGGGGGCCTTTCACTATGGCCACACCTTC. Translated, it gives CASSYPGAFHYGHTF.

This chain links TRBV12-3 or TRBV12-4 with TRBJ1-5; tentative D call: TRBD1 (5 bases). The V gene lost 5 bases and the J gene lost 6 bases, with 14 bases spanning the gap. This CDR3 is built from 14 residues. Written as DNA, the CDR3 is TGTGCCAGCAGTCCCTCCGGGGGGACTCAGCCCCAGCATTTT. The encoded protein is CASSPSGGTQPQHF.

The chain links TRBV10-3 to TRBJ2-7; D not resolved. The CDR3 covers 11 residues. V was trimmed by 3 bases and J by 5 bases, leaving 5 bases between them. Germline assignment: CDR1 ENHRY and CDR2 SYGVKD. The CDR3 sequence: CAISDIHEQYF. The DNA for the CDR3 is TGTGCCATCAGTGACATCCACGAGCAGTACTTC.

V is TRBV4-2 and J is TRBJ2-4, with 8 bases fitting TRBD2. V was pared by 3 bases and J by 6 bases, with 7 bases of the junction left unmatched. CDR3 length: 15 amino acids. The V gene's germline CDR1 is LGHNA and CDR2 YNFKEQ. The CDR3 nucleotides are TGTGCCAGCAGCCAGAGAGGGACTAGTACAAACATTCAGTACTTC. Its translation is CASSQRGTSTNIQYF.

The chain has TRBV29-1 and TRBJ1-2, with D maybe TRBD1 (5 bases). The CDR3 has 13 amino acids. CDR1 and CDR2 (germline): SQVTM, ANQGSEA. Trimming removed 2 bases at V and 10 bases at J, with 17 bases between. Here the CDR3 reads CSVEIGGAGAYTF. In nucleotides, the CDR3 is TGCAGCGTTGAAATAGGAGGGGCCGGGGCCTACACCTTC.

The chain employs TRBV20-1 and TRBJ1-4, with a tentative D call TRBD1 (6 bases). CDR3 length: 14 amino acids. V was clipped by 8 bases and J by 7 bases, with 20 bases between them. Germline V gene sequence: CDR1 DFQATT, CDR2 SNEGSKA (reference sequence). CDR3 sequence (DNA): TGCAGTCCTCGAACAGGGAATTTGGGTGAAAAACTGTTTTTT. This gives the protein CSPRTGNLGEKLFF.

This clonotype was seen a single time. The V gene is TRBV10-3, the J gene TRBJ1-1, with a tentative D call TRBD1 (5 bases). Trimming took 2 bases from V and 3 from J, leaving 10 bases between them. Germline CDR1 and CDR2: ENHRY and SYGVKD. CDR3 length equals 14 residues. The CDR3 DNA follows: TGTGCCATCAGTGAGCCGGGACTCTACACTGAAGCTTTCTTT. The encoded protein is CAISEPGLYTEAFF.

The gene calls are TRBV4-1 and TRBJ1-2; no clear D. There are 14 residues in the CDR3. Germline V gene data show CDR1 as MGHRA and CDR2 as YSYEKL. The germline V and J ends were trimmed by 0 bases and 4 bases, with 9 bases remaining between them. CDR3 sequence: CASSQERSFYGYTF. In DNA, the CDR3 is TGCGCCAGCAGCCAAGAGCGCAGCTTCTATGGCTACACCTTC.

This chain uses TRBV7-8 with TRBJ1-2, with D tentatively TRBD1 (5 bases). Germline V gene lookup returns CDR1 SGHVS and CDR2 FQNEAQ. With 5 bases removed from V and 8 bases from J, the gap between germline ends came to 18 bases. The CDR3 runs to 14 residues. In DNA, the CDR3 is TGTGCCAGCAGCCCCGGAATGGGACGGGAGGGCTACACCTTC. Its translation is CASSPGMGREGYTF.

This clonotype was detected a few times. This CDR3 reads CSAYRGTNEKLFF. The CDR3, as DNA: TGCAGCGCCTACAGGGGAACTAATGAAAAACTGTTTTTT. The chain uses TRBV29-1 and TRBJ1-4, with 7 bases lining up with TRBD1. The ends lost 7 bases at V and 1 base at J; junction bases unmatched: 3. Germline values: CDR1 SQVTM, CDR2 ANQGSEA. The CDR3 consists of 13 residues.

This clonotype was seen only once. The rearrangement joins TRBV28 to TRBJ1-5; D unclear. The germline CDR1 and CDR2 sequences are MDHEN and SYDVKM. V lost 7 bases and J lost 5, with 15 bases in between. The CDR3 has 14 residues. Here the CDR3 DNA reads TGTGCCAGCACCTCTGTCCGGGAGTATCAGCCCCAGCATTTT. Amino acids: CASTSVREYQPQHF.

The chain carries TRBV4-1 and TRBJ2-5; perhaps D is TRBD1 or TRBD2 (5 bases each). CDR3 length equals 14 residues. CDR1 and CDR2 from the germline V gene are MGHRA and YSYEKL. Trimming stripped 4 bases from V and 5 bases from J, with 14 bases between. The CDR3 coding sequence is TGCGCCAGCAGCCCGGGACCCACCGCGGAGACCCAGTACTTC. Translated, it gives CASSPGPTAETQYF.

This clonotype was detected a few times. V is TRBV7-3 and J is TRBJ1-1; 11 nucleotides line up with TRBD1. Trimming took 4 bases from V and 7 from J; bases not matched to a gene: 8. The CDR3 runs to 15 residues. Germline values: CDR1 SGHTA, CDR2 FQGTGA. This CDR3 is CASSSRTGGLGEAFF. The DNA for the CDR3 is TGTGCCAGCAGCTCCCGGACAGGGGGCTTGGGTGAAGCTTTCTTT. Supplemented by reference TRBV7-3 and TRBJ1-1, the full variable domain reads GAGVSQTPSNKVTEKGKYVELRCDPISGHTALYWYRQSLGQGPEFLIYFQGTGAADDSGLPNDRFFAVRPEGSVSTLKIQRTERGDSAVYLCASSSRTGGLGEAFFGQGTRLTVV.

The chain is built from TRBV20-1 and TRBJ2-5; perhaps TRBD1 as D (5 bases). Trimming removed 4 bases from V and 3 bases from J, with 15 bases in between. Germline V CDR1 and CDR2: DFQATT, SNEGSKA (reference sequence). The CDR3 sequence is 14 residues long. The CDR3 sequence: CSAKAFRAKETQYF. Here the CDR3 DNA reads TGCAGTGCTAAGGCCTTCAGGGCTAAAGAGACCCAGTACTTC.